The next 2 T cell receptor beta chains were all read from a single sample in a study of T cell repertoires and HLA-DP antigens. Assay used: immunoSEQ multiplex PCR; TCRdb lists only in-frame clones, some missing. The sample includes 85,000 to 90,000 clones, around nine tenths of them seen just once. What these receptors recognize is not known. Source material: CD4+ T cells from PBMCs. The receptors here all came from a middle-aged man in good health and CMV-seronegative.

The chain joins TRBV9 to TRBJ2-2, with 9 positions matching TRBD1. The CDR3 totals 17 residues. CDR1 is SGDLS and CDR2 is YYNGEE in the germline V gene. With 5 bases clipped from V and 0 bases from J, the junction kept 8 bases outside the gene matches. The CDR3 here is CASRARQGDSNTGELFF. As DNA, the CDR3 is TGTGCCAGCAGGGCACGACAGGGGGACTCGAACACCGGGGAGCTGTTTTTT.

The J gene is TRBJ1-1, the V gene TRBV28; D is ambiguous. The CDR3 sequence is 15 residues long. Germline V lookup: CDR1 MDHEN, CDR2 SYDVKM. V was shortened by 8 bases and J by 5 bases, with 21 bases between the two germline ends. CDR3 DNA sequence: TGTGCCAGCTCCCTCACCTCCGGGCCGGGGACTGAAGCTTTCTTT. It yields the protein CASSLTSGPGTEAFF.